This entry lists 21 T cell receptor beta chains sequenced from one sample in a study of T cells after yellow fever vaccination. TCRdb recomputed calls from the 5' RACE reads with MiXCR, one row per CDR3 protein. The sample holds 500,000 to 650,000 distinct CDR3 sequences, 9% to 15% seen once. The specimen was PBMCs, collected on the day of the yellow fever booster vaccination. Receptors originate from a man aged 25-40 years who received the YFV17D yellow fever vaccine.

The rearrangement uses TRBV18 and TRBJ2-1; TRBD2 matches 9 bases. Germline CDR1 reads KGHSH; CDR2 reads LQKENI. The CDR3 runs 16 residues. The J segment lost 2 bases and the V segment lost 2 bases, leaving 4 bases of the junction unmatched. CDR3 sequence reads: CASSPAGGPAYNEQFF. The CDR3 DNA follows: TGTGCCAGCTCACCAGCGGGAGGGCCGGCCTACAATGAGCAGTTCTTC.

This clonotype was found a few times. This rearrangement joins TRBV7-2 to TRBJ2-7; D perhaps matches TRBD2 (6 bases). V dropped 5 bases and J dropped 6 bases, with 20 bases sitting between them. The CDR3 contains 15 residues. Germline lookup yields CDR1 SGHTA and CDR2 FQGNSA. The CDR3 loop is CASSRGGNPSAEQYF. CDR3 bases: TGTGCCAGCAGCAGGGGAGGTAATCCGTCTGCCGAGCAGTACTTC.

This chain joins TRBV4-3 and TRBJ2-5; no reliable D call. V gave up 0 bases and J gave up 7 bases, with 12 bases separating them. Germline V gives CDR1 LGHNA, CDR2 YSLEER. This CDR3 has 14 amino acids. In DNA form, the CDR3 reads TGCGCCAGCAGCCAAGATACCGCGTGGGGGACCCAGTACTTC. This codes for CASSQDTAWGTQYF.

In DNA, the CDR3 is TGTGCCAGCAGCAAAGAAGTGACAGCATATGGCTACACCTTC. This gives the protein CASSKEVTAYGYTF. V gene TRBV7-8 combines with J gene TRBJ1-2; TRBD1 might be the D (5 bases). The germline V gene encodes CDR1 SGHVS and CDR2 FQNEAQ. V gave up 5 bases and J gave up 5 bases, with 15 bases separating them. This CDR3 comprises 14 residues.

This rearrangement joins TRBV4-2 to TRBJ1-4; D is ambiguous. The V and J ends lost 3 bases and 4 bases respectively, with 15 bases between them. The CDR3 extends over 16 amino acids. Germline V gene lookup returns CDR1 LGHNA and CDR2 YNFKEQ. The DNA of the CDR3 is TGTGCCAGCAGCCAGACCCTGACGGCGGATAATGAAAAACTGTTTTTT. Residues: CASSQTLTADNEKLFF.

V is TRBV29-1 and J is TRBJ1-1; no definite D call. The CDR3 spans 13 residues. Germline V gene data show CDR1 as SQVTM and CDR2 as ANQGSEA. V dropped 0 bases and J dropped 1 base, with 6 bases sitting between them. CDR3 sequence reads: CSVEEAQNTEAFF. CDR3 DNA: TGCAGCGTTGAAGAGGCCCAGAACACTGAAGCTTTCTTT.

The rearrangement links TRBV5-1 to TRBJ2-7, with D uncertain. V gave up 4 bases and J gave up 6 bases, with 11 bases separating them. CDR1 and CDR2 (germline): SGHRS, YFSETQ. The length of the CDR3 is 12 residues. Written as DNA, the CDR3 is TGCGCCAGCAGCACGGGCCAGTCCGAGCAGTACTTC. Translated: CASSTGQSEQYF.

The genes are TRBV14 and TRBJ2-3; the D gene is possibly TRBD1 (6 bases). This CDR3 is 18 amino acids long. V lost 0 bases to trimming and J lost 4 bases, with 20 bases between them. From germline, CDR1 is SGHDN and CDR2 FVKESK. In nucleotides, the CDR3 is TGTGCCAGCAGCCAAGATCTGGGGGCTGGGGCTGGTCCAGATACGCAGTATTTT. Translation gives CASSQDLGAGAGPDTQYF.

The genes are TRBV6-1 and TRBJ1-5, with 7 bases fitting TRBD1. Germline lookup yields CDR1 MNHNS and CDR2 SASEGT. V was clipped by 6 bases and J by 4 bases; unmatched bases: 9. This CDR3 contains 15 residues. In DNA, the CDR3 is TGTGCCAGCAGACATCGGCAGGGGGATAATCAGCCCCAGCATTTT. Protein: CASRHRQGDNQPQHF.

This clonotype was seen only a few times. This sequence joins TRBV7-9 and TRBJ2-2, with D unclear. This CDR3 has 14 amino acids. Germline values: CDR1 SEHNR, CDR2 FQNEAQ (reference sequence). Trimming pared 5 bases from V and 6 bases from J, leaving 13 bases between. The CDR3 protein is CASSPPWSSGELFF. The CDR3 DNA reads as TGTGCCAGCAGCCCCCCCTGGTCTTCCGGGGAGCTGTTTTTT.

This clonotype came up many times. The chain combines TRBV2 with TRBJ1-2; TRBD1 matches at 7 bases. This CDR3 has 14 residues. V lost 6 bases to trimming and J lost 5 bases; unmatched junction nucleotides: 9. Germline lookup yields CDR1 SNHLY and CDR2 FYNNEI. CDR3 nucleotides: TGTGCCAGCAGAAGTGGGACAGAACTTTATGGCTACACCTTC. Amino acid sequence: CASRSGTELYGYTF.

This chain links TRBV21-1 with TRBJ2-7. TRBV21-1 is a pseudogene locus. The CDR3 sequence is 12 residues long. The CDR3 DNA reads TGTGCCAGCACCTCGAGCTCCTACGAGCAGTACTTC. Translation: CASTSSSYEQYF.

A few counts support this clonotype. The rearrangement links TRBV20-1 to TRBJ1-5, with TRBD1 matching 8 bases. Trimming cost V 5 bases and J 0 bases; bases outside gene matches: 6. This CDR3 contains 15 residues. Germline V lookup: CDR1 DFQATT, CDR2 SNEGSKA (reference sequence). The CDR3 reads CSAGRQGNSNQPQHF. Written as DNA, the CDR3 is TGCAGTGCTGGTAGACAGGGGAATAGCAATCAGCCCCAGCATTTT.

The V and J genes are TRBV6-1 and TRBJ2-3; D is possibly TRBD2 (11 bases). The germline gives CDR1 MNHNS, CDR2 SASEGT. The CDR3 extends over 19 amino acids. V was cut by 5 bases and J by 1 base, with 25 bases left in between. The chain's CDR3 is CASSPGTGEGLAGTDTQYF. CDR3 DNA sequence: TGTGCCAGCAGTCCCGGGACAGGGGAGGGACTAGCGGGCACAGATACGCAGTATTTT.

The CDR3, as DNA: TGCAGTGCCGACCCCGGTCGGGGGCGCTCCTACGAGCAGTACTTC. This gives the protein CSADPGRGRSYEQYF. The rearrangement uses TRBV20-1 and TRBJ2-7, with D perhaps assigned TRBD1 or TRBD2 (6 bases each). Germline CDR1 DFQATT, CDR2 SNEGSKA (reference sequence). CDR3 length equals 15 residues. Trimming cost V 6 bases and J 0 bases, with 18 bases left between them.

This clonotype showed up just a few times. The rearrangement joins TRBV12-3 or TRBV12-4 to TRBJ2-7; 14 bases map to TRBD2. After removal of 5 bases from V and 1 base from J, the junction contained 7 bases not matched to a gene. The CDR3 runs to 17 residues. The CDR3 DNA follows: TGTGCCAGCAGTCCGACTAGCGGGAGGGGAACATCCTACGAGCAGTACTTC. The encoded protein is CASSPTSGRGTSYEQYF.

The J gene is TRBJ2-1, the V gene TRBV12-3 or TRBV12-4, with TRBD1 matching 9 bases. The CDR3 is 15 amino acids. With 4 bases clipped from V and 7 bases from J, the junction kept 8 bases outside the gene matches. The CDR3 DNA reads as TGTGCCAGCAGTTCTCGTTCGGGACAGGGAAATGAGCAGTTCTTC. Its protein product is CASSSRSGQGNEQFF.

The chain recombines TRBV29-1 with TRBJ2-1, with 9 bases fitting TRBD2. The V segment lost 3 bases and the J segment 8 bases; nucleotides outside the gene matches: 11. Germline values: CDR1 SQVTM, CDR2 ANQGSEA. This CDR3 spans 15 amino acids. This CDR3 reads CSVDEYSGSTYEQFF. The DNA for the CDR3 is TGCAGCGTTGACGAGTATAGCGGGAGTACATATGAGCAGTTCTTC.

With regard to this clonotype: One base away lies a much larger clone, so this may be a sequencing read error. The chain couples TRBV3-1 to TRBJ1-1; D is undetermined. The germline V gene encodes CDR1 LGHDT and CDR2 YNNKEL (reference sequence). CDR3 length: 13 residues. CDR3 protein: CASSQKMNTQAFF. DNA for the CDR3: TGTGCCAGCAGCCAAAAAATGAACACTCAAGCTTTCTTT.

CDR3 sequence: CASSQGEPPRGTQYF. The CDR3 bases are TGTGCCAGCAGCCAAGGGGAGCCTCCCAGAGGAACGCAGTATTTT. V usage is TRBV7-2 and J usage is TRBJ2-3; D may correspond to TRBD1 or TRBD2 (5 bases each). The V and J ends lost 5 bases and 9 bases respectively, with 21 bases between them. The CDR3 length is 15 residues. CDR1 is SGHTA, CDR2 FQGNSA, per germline.

This clonotype was found a few times. The chain recombines TRBV20-1 with TRBJ2-3; D unresolved. CDR1 is DFQATT, CDR2 SNEGSKA, per germline (reference sequence). V was shortened by 1 base and J by 2 bases, with 7 bases between the two germline ends. The CDR3 length is 13 residues. The CDR3 is CSARVQITDTQYF. The CDR3 nucleotides read TGCAGTGCTAGAGTGCAGATCACAGATACGCAGTATTTT.